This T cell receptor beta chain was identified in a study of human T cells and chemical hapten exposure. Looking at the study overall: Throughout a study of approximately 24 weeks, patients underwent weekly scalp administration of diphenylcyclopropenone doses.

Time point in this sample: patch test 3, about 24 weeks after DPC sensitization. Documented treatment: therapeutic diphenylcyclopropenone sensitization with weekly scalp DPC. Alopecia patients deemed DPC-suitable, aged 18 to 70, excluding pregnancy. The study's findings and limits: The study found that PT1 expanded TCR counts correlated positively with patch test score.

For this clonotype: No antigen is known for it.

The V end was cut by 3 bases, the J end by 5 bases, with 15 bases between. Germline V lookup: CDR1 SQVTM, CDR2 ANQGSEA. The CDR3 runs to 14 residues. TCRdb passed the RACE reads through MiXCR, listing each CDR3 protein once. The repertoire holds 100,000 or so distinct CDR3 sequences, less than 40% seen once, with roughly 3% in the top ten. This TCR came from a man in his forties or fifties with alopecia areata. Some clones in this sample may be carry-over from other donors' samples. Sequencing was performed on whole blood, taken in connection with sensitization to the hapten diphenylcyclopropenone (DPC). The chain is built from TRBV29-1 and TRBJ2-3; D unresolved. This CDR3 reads CSVEMGVGGDTQYF. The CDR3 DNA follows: TGCAGCGTTGAGATGGGTGTGGGCGGAGATACGCAGTATTTT.